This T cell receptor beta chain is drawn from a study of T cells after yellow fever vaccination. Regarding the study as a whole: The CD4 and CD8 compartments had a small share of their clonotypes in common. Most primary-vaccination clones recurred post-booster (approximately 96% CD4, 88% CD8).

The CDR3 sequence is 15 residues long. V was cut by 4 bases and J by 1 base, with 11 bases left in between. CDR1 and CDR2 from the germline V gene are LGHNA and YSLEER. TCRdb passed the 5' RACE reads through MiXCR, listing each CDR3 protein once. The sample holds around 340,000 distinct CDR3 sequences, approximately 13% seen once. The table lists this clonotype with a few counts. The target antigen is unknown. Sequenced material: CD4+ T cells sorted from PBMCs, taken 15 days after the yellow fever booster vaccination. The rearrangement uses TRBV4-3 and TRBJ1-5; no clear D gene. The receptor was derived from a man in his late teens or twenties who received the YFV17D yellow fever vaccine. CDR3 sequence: CASSPWARSNQPQHF. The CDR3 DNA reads TGCGCCAGCAGCCCATGGGCGCGAAGCAATCAGCCCCAGCATTTT.